Shown below are 2 T cell receptor beta chains from a single sample sequenced in a study of beta chain features in type 1 diabetes. Study observations and caveats: There was a moderate but significant shortening of TCRB CDR3s in all four CD4+ subsets of Type 1 diabetes patients.

These receptors have no known antigen. Expressed TCRB transcripts got sequenced, as all isolated RNA was reverse transcribed. Profiling relied on immunoSEQ multiplex PCR, and the TCRdb table lists in-frame clones only, not all of them. The table lists about 660,000 clones, over 11% of them singletons. Sequencing was carried out using naive CD4+ T cells from blood. Receptors originate from a man between 18 and 29 years old with type 1 diabetes.

The genes are TRBV6-1 and TRBJ2-2, with D perhaps matching TRBD2 (6 bases). In germline, CDR1 is MNHNS, CDR2 SASEGT. This CDR3 contains 14 residues. V dropped 6 bases and J dropped 5 bases, with 13 bases sitting between them. In DNA, the CDR3 is TGTGCCAGCAGGAGTGGAGGGAGAACCGGGGAGCTGTTTTTT. This translates into CASRSGGRTGELFF.

This sequence joins TRBV29-1 and TRBJ1-1, with D perhaps matching TRBD1 (6 bases). CDR1 SQVTM and CDR2 ANQGSEA come from the germline V gene. Trimming took 0 bases from V and 2 from J, leaving 13 bases between them. The CDR3 contains 15 residues. DNA for the CDR3: TGCAGCGTTGAAGAGAACAGGGTCCCTAACACTGAAGCTTTCTTT. Its protein product is CSVEENRVPNTEAFF.